Each of the 3 T cell receptor beta chains below was sequenced from the same sample in a study of shared clonotypes between healthy human individuals. Repertoires were generated with immunoSEQ multiplex PCR, while TCRdb's copy carries only in-frame clones and drops some. The sample includes about 490,000 clones, roughly 80% of them seen just once. The sample was PBMCs. These receptors were obtained from a woman between 35 and 50 years old in good health. Some clones in this sample may be carry-over from other donors' samples.

This sequence joins TRBV7-7 and TRBJ2-2; tentative D call: TRBD1 (5 bases). The germline V and J ends were trimmed by 5 bases and 5 bases, with 15 bases remaining between them. CDR3 length: 15 residues. Germline CDR1 SSHAT, CDR2 FNYEAQ (reference sequence). CDR3 in DNA: TGTGCCAGCAGCGTCGACAGCCCCCTAACCGGGGAGCTGTTTTTT. It yields the protein CASSVDSPLTGELFF.

In its sample, this clone was seen once. A far larger clone is one base from this, pointing to a likely read error. The chain joins TRBV5-1 to TRBJ1-2; the D is unclear. The CDR3 extends over 13 amino acids. Per the germline V gene, CDR1 is SGHRS and CDR2 is YFSETQ. The CDR3 DNA reads TGCGCCAGAAGCTTGGCGGACGGCTATGGCTACACCTTC. Translated, it gives CARSLADGYGYTF.

The chain joins TRBV28 to TRBJ2-2; D is possibly TRBD1 or TRBD2 (6 bases each). The V end lost 4 bases, the J end lost 4 bases, and 19 bases lay between the germline ends. This CDR3 is built from 17 residues. Germline CDR1 MDHEN, CDR2 SYDVKM. CDR3 DNA sequence: TGTGCCAGCAGTTCCCCCCGGGGGCGGGACTTCACCGGGGAGCTGTTTTTT. Its protein is CASSSPRGRDFTGELFF.